The rows below give T cell receptor beta chains drawn from one sample of a study of human T cells and chemical hapten exposure. Each CDR3 protein gets one entry after TCRdb re-called the RACE reads with MiXCR. Of under 50,000 distinct CDR3 sequences detected, over 7.5% appear once; the ten largest clones hold 26%. This material consisted of whole blood, taken in connection with sensitization to the hapten diphenylcyclopropenone (DPC). These receptors were obtained from a man between 45 and 60 years old with alopecia areata. Some clones in this sample may be carry-over from other donors' samples. Both conserved end residues are part of each CDR3.

V	length	J	CDR3
TRBV7-2	16	TRBJ2-1	CASSLGAGGRGNEQFF
TRBV6-5	17	TRBJ2-5	CAIRPVGTSAKPETQYF
TRBV4-1	15	TRBJ1-6	CASSQEAGMNSPLHF
TRBV4-1	13	TRBJ1-2	CASSPRDRRGYTF
TRBV6-1	13	TRBJ2-7	CASSPGQTYEQYF
TRBV27	16	TRBJ2-3	CASSLSRTRLEDTQYF
TRBV29-1	17	TRBJ2-3	CSVESPGLAGHTDTQYF
TRBV20-1	22	TRBJ1-6	CSARVPSSPRDRGLGIVSPLHF
TRBV6-1	15	TRBJ1-5	CASNPGTGNNQPQHF
TRBV23-1	22	TRBJ2-3	CASSHGSGDRVFSGTAGDTQYF